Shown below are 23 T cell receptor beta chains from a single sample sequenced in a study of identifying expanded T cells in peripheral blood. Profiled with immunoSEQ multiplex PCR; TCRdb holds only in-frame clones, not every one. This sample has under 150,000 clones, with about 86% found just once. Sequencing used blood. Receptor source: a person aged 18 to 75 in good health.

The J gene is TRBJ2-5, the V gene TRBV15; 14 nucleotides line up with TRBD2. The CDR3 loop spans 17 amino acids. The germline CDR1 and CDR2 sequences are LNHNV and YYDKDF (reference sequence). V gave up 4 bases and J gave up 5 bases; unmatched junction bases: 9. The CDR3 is CATSTRGLAGVLETQYF. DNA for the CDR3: TGTGCCACCAGCACGCGGGGACTAGCGGGAGTGCTGGAGACCCAGTACTTC.

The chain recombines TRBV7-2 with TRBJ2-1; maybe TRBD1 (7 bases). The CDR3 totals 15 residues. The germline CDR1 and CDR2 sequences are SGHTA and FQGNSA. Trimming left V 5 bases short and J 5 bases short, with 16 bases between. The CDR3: CASSPQGDLHNEQFF. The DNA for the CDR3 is TGTGCCAGCAGCCCCCAGGGGGACTTACACAATGAGCAGTTCTTC.

The CDR3 sequence: CASSSTGANQPQHF. In nucleotides, the CDR3 is TGTGCCAGCAGCTCCACGGGCGCCAATCAGCCCCAGCATTTT. V is TRBV11-1 and J is TRBJ1-5; no firm D call. Trimming cost V 4 bases and J 3 bases, with 10 bases left between them. This CDR3 has 14 residues. CDR1 is SGHAT and CDR2 is FQDESV in the germline V gene (reference sequence).

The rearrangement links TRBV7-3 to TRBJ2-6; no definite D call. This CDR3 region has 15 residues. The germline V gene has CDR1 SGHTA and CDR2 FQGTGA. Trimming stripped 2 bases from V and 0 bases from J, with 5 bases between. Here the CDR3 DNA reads TGTGCCAGCAGCTTATCCCTCTCTGGGGCCAACGTCCTGACTTTC. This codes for CASSLSLSGANVLTF.

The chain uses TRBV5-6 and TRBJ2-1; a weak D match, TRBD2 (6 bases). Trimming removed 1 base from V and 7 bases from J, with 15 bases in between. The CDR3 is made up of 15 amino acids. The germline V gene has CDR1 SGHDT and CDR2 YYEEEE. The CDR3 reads CASSLSRLGLNEQFF. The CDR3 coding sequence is TGTGCCAGCAGCTTGAGCAGGTTGGGACTTAATGAGCAGTTCTTC.

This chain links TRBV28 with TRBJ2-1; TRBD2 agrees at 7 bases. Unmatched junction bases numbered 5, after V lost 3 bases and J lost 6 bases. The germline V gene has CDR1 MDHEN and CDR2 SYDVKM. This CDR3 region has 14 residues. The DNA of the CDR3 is TGTGCCAGCAGTTTCTACTCTAGCGGCAATGAGCAGTTCTTC. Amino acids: CASSFYSSGNEQFF.

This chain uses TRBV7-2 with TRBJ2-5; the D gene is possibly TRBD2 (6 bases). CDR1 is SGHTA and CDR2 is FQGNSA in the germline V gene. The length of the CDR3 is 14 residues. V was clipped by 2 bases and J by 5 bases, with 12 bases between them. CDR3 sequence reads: CASSLSAGIETQYF. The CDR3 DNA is TGTGCCAGCAGCTTATCGGCGGGAATCGAGACCCAGTACTTC. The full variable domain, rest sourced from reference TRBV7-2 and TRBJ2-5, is GAGVSQSPSNKVTEKGKDVELRCDPISGHTALYWYRQSLGQGLEFLIYFQGNSAPDKSGLPSDRFSAERTGGSVSTLTIQRTQQEDSAVYLCASSLSAGIETQYFGPGTRLLVL.

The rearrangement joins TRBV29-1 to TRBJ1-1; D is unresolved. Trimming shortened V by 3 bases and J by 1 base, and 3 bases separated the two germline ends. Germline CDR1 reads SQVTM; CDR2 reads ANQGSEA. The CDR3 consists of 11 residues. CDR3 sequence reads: CSVDWNTEAFF. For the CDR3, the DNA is TGCAGCGTTGATTGGAACACTGAAGCTTTCTTT.

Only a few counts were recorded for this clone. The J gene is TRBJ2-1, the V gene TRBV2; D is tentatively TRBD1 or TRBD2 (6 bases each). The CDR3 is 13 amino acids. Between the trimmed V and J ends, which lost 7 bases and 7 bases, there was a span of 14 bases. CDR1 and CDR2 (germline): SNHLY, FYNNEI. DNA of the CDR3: TGTGCCAGCATTATTAGGGGGGCAAATGAGCAGTTCTTC. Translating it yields CASIIRGANEQFF.

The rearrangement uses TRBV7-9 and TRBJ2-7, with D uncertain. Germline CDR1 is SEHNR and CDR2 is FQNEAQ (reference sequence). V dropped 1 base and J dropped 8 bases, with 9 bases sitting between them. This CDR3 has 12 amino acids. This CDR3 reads CASSLVSSKQYF. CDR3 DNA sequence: TGTGCCAGCAGCTTAGTCTCCTCTAAGCAGTACTTC.

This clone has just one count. In nucleotides, the CDR3 is TGCGCCAGCAGCCTTCACAGGGATTACGATAGCAATCAGCCCCAGCATTTT. Its protein is CASSLHRDYDSNQPQHF. This chain links TRBV4-1 with TRBJ1-5; maybe TRBD1 (6 bases). This CDR3 is built from 17 residues. Trimming took 4 bases from V and 0 from J, leaving 16 bases between them. Germline CDR1 reads MGHRA; CDR2 reads YSYEKL.

CDR3 amino acids: CASSPPTYEQYF. As DNA, the CDR3 is TGTGCCAGCAGCCCACCAACCTACGAGCAGTACTTC. The rearrangement links TRBV7-9 to TRBJ2-7; D call uncertain. V was pared by 5 bases and J by 2 bases, with 7 bases between. CDR1 SEHNR and CDR2 FQNEAQ come from the germline V gene (reference sequence). The CDR3 is made up of 12 amino acids.

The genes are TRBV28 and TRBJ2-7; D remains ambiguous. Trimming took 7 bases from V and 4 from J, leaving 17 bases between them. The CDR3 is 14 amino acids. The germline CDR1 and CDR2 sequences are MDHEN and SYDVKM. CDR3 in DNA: TGTGCCAGCACTTCTCACTATGCCGGGTACGAGCAGTACTTC. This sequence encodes CASTSHYAGYEQYF.

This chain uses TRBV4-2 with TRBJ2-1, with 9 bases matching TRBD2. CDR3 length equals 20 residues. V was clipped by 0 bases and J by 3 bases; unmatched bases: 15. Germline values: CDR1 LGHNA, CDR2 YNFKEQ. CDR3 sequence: CASSQEIASNLAGSYNEQFF. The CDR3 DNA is TGTGCCAGCAGCCAAGAAATCGCCTCCAATCTAGCGGGGAGCTACAATGAGCAGTTCTTC.

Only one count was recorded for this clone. This CDR3 reads CAWSARAEQFF. The DNA for the CDR3 is TGTGCCTGGAGTGCCCGGGCTGAGCAGTTCTTC. The chain uses TRBV30 and TRBJ2-1; unclear D gene. The germline V gene has CDR1 GTSNPN and CDR2 SVGIG (reference sequence). V was trimmed by 1 base and J by 9 bases, leaving 7 bases between them. The CDR3 contains 11 residues.

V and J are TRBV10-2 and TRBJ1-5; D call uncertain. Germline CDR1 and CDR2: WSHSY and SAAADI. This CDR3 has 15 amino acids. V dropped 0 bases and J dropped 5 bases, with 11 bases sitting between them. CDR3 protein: CASSESRGGDQPQHF. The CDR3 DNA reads TGCGCCAGCAGTGAGTCCCGGGGTGGCGATCAGCCCCAGCATTTT.

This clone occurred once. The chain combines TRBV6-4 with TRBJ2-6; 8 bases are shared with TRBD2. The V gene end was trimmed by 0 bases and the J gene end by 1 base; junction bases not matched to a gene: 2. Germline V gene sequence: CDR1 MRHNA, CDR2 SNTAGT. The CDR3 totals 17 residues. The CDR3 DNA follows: TGTGCCAGCAGTGACTCTTCGGGGGGGTCTGGGGCCAACGTCCTGACTTTC. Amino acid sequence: CASSDSSGGSGANVLTF.

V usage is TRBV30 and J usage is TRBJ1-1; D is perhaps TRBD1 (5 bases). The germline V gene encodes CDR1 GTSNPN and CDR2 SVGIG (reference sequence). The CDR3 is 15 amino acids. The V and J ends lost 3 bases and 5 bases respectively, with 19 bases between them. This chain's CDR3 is CAWSEQRGWNTEAFF. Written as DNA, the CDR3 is TGTGCCTGGAGCGAACAGCGGGGGTGGAATACTGAAGCTTTCTTT. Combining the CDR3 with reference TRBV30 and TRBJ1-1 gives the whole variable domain SQTIHQWPATLVQPVGSPLSLECTVEGTSNPNLYWYRQAAGRGLQLLFYSVGIGQISSEVPQNLSASRPQDRQFILSSKKLLLSDSGFYLCAWSEQRGWNTEAFFGQGTRLTVV.

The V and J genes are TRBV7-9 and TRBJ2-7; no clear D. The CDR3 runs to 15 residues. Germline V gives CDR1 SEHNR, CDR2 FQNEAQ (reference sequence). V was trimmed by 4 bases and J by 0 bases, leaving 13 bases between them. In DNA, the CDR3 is TGTGCCAGCAGCTCCCTTGAAGTTGTCTCCTACGAGCAGTACTTC. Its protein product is CASSSLEVVSYEQYF.

CDR3 sequence: CASSEVLRGEQYF. DNA of the CDR3: TGTGCCAGCAGTGAAGTCTTACGGGGCGAGCAGTACTTC. The chain links TRBV2 to TRBJ2-7, with a tentative D call TRBD2 (5 bases). The germline gives CDR1 SNHLY, CDR2 FYNNEI. The V gene lost 1 base and the J gene lost 6 bases, with 10 bases spanning the gap. The CDR3 loop spans 13 amino acids.

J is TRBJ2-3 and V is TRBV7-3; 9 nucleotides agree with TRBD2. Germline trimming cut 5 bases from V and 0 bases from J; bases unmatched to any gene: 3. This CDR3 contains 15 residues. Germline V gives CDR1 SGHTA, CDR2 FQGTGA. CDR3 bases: TGTGCCAGCAGCACGACTAGCGGTAGCACAGATACGCAGTATTTT. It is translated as CASSTTSGSTDTQYF.

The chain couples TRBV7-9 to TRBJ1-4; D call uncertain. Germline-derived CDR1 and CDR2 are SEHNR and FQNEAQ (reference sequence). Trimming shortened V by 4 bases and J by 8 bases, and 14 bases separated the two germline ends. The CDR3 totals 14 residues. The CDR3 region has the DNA TGTGCCAGCAGCTCGGAACCCACAAGGGAAAAACTGTTTTTT. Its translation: CASSSEPTREKLFF.

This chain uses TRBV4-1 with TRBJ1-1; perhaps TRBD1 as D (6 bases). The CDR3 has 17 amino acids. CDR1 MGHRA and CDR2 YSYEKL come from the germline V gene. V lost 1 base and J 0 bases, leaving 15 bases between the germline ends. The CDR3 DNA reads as TGCGCCAGCAGCCAAGTCGTTGGGGGGGGCGTGAACACTGAAGCTTTCTTT. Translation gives CASSQVVGGGVNTEAFF.